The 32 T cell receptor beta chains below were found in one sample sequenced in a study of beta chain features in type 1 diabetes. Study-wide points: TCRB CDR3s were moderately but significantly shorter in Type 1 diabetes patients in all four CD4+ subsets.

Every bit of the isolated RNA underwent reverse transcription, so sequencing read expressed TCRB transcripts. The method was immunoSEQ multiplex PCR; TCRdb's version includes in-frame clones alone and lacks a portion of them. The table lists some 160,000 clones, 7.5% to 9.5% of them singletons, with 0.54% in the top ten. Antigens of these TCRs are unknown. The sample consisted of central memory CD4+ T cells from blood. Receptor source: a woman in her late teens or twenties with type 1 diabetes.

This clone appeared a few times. In DNA form, the CDR3 reads TGCGCCAGCCGGGAGGCGGGGGGTGTCGAGCAGTACTTC. Translated, it gives CASREAGGVEQYF. The chain carries TRBV5-1 and TRBJ2-7; 8 bases fit TRBD2. Per the germline V gene, CDR1 is SGHRS and CDR2 is YFSETQ. This CDR3 region has 13 residues. Trimming at V came to 7 bases and at J to 6 bases, leaving 9 bases not matched to a gene. The full variable domain, completed using reference TRBV5-1 and TRBJ2-7, is KAGVTQTPRYLIKTRGQQVTLSCSPISGHRSVSWYQQTPGQGLQFLFEYFSETQRNKGNFPGRFSGRQFSNSRSEMNVSTLELGDSALYLCASREAGGVEQYFGPGTRLTVT.

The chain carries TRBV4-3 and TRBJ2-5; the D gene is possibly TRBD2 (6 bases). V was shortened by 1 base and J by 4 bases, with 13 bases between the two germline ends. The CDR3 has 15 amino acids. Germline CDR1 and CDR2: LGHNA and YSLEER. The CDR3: CASSQVGGVGETQYF. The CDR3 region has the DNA TGCGCCAGCAGCCAAGTCGGGGGAGTCGGAGAGACCCAGTACTTC.

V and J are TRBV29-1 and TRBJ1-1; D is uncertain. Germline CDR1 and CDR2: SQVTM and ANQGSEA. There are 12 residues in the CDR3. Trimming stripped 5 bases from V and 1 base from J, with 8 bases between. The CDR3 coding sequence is TGCAGCGTTCGGCAGCGGAACACTGAAGCTTTCTTT. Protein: CSVRQRNTEAFF.

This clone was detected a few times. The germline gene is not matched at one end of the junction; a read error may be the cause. In nucleotides, the CDR3 is TGCGCCAGCAGCTTGGGGACAGCCAATGAACAGTTCTTC. Protein: CASSLGTANEQFF. The V and J genes are TRBV5-1 and TRBJ2-1, with D possibly TRBD1 on 6 matching bases. Germline lookup yields CDR1 SGHRS and CDR2 YFSETQ. The CDR3 spans 13 residues.

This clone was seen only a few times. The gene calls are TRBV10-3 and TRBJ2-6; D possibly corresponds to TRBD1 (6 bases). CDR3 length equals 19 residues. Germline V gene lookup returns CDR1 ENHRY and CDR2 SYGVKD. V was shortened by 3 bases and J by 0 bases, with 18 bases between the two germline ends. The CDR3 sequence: CAISDGGRGQPSGANVLTF. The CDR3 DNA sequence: TGTGCCATCAGTGACGGTGGAAGAGGACAGCCCTCTGGGGCCAACGTCCTGACTTTC.

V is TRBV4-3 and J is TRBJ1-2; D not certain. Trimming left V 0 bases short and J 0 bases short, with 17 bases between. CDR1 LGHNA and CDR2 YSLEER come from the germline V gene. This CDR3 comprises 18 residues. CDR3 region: CASSQDPGPSRANYGYTF. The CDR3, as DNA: TGCGCCAGCAGCCAAGATCCAGGTCCGTCGAGGGCTAACTATGGCTACACCTTC.

CDR3 nucleotides: TGTGCCAGCAGTGAATTCGGAGTAGATACGCAGTATTTT. Its translation: CASSEFGVDTQYF. The chain has TRBV25-1 and TRBJ2-3, with D uncertain. Germline V gene lookup returns CDR1 MGHDK and CDR2 SYGVNS. V was shortened by 1 base and J by 5 bases, with 7 bases between the two germline ends. The CDR3 totals 13 residues.

DNA for the CDR3: TGTGCCAGCAGCCACGAAGACAGGGGCACTGAAGCTTTCTTT. This gives the protein CASSHEDRGTEAFF. The chain carries TRBV7-9 and TRBJ1-1, with 8 positions matching TRBD1. Germline assignment: CDR1 SEHNR and CDR2 FQNEAQ (reference sequence). The CDR3 is 14 amino acids. After removal of 5 bases from V and 4 bases from J, the junction contained 6 bases not matched to a gene.

CDR3 in amino acids: CASSLIGGQGSGNTIYF. Written as DNA, the CDR3 is TGTGCCAGCAGTTTAATTGGTGGGCAGGGAAGTGGAAACACCATATATTTT. The chain couples TRBV27 to TRBJ1-3, with D maybe TRBD1 (5 bases). The CDR3 consists of 17 residues. Germline CDR1 and CDR2: MNHEY and SMNVEV (reference sequence). The germline V and J ends were trimmed by 2 bases and 3 bases, with 17 bases remaining between them.

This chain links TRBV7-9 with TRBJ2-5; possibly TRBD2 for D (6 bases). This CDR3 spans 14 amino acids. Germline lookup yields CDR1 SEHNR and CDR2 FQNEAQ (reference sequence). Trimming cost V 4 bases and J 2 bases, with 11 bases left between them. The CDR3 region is CASSSSGPQETQYF. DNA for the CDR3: TGTGCCAGCAGCTCGAGCGGGCCTCAAGAGACCCAGTACTTC.

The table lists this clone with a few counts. CDR3 DNA: TGTGCCAGCAGCCAAGAGGGACAGGGAAGGGAGACCCAGTACTTC. As protein: CASSQEGQGRETQYF. The chain couples TRBV4-2 to TRBJ2-5; 9 bases align to TRBD1. Germline V gene sequence: CDR1 LGHNA, CDR2 YNFKEQ. The CDR3 runs to 15 residues. J lost 5 bases, V lost 0 bases, and 4 bases had no gene match.

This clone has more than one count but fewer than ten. The CDR3 DNA reads as TGTGCCAGCAGCTTAATGGCGGGGGGGTCGACCCAGTACTTC. It translates to CASSLMAGGSTQYF. This chain links TRBV7-2 with TRBJ2-5; 9 bases map to TRBD2. J gave up 7 bases and V 2 bases, and 5 bases lay outside the gene matches. CDR3 size: 14 residues. The germline CDR1 and CDR2 sequences are SGHTA and FQGNSA.

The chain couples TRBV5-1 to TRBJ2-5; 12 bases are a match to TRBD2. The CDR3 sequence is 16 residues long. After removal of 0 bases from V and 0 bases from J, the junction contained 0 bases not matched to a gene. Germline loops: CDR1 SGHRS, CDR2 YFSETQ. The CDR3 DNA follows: TGCGCCAGCAGCTTGGGACTAGCGGGGGACCAAGAGACCCAGTACTTC. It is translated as CASSLGLAGDQETQYF. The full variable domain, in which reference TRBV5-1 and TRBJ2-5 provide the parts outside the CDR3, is KAGVTQTPRYLIKTRGQQVTLSCSPISGHRSVSWYQQTPGQGLQFLFEYFSETQRNKGNFPGRFSGRQFSNSRSEMNVSTLELGDSALYLCASSLGLAGDQETQYFGPGTRLLVL.

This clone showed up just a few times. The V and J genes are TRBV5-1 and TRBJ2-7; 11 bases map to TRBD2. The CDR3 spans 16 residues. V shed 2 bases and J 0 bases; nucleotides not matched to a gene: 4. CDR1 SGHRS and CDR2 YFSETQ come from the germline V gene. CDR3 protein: CASSFGLAGFSYEQYF. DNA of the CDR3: TGCGCCAGCAGCTTTGGACTAGCGGGTTTCTCCTACGAGCAGTACTTC.

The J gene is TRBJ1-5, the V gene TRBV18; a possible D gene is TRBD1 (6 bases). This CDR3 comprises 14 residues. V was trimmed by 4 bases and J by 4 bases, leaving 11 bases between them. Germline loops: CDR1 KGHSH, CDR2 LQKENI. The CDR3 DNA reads TGTGCCAGCTCACAGGGGGTCCGAAATCAGCCCCAGCATTTT. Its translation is CASSQGVRNQPQHF.

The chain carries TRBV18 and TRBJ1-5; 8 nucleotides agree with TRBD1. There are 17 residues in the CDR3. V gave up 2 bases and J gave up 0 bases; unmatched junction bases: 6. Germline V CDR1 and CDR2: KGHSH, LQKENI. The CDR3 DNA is TGTGCCAGCTCACCAGAGGACAGGGCGTATAGCAATCAGCCCCAGCATTTT. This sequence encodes CASSPEDRAYSNQPQHF.

The CDR3 here is CASSQGSMKTYEQYF. In DNA, the CDR3 is TGTGCCAGCAGCCAGGGTAGTATGAAGACCTACGAGCAGTACTTC. The V call is TRBV7-8, the J call TRBJ2-7, with a tentative D call TRBD1 (5 bases). CDR3 length: 15 residues. The ends were cut back, 5 bases at V and 2 bases at J, with 16 bases in the middle. CDR1 and CDR2 from the germline V gene are SGHVS and FQNEAQ.

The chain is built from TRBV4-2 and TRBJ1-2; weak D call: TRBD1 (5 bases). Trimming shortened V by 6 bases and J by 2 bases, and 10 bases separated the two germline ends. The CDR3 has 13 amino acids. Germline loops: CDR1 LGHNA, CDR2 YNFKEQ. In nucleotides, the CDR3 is TGTGCCAGCAGACAGGATGGAAACTATGGCTACACCTTC. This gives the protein CASRQDGNYGYTF.

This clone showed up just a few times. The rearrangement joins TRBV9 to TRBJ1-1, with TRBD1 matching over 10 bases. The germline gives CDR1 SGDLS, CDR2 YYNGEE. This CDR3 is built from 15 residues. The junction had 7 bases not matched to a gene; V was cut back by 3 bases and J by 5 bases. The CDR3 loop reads CASSAPGQGRTEAFF. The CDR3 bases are TGTGCCAGCAGCGCCCCGGGACAGGGGAGAACTGAAGCTTTCTTT. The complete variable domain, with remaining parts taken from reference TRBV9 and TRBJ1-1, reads DSGVTQTPKHLITATGQRVTLRCSPRSGDLSVYWYQQSLDQGLQFLIQYYNGEERAKGNILERFSAQQFPDLHSELNLSSLELGDSALYFCASSAPGQGRTEAFFGQGTRLTVV.

The CDR3 loop is CASSVYTGTTGDGYTF. The CDR3, as DNA: TGTGCCAGCAGCGTCTATACCGGGACAACAGGCGATGGCTACACCTTC. This chain uses TRBV9 with TRBJ1-2, with a possible D match to TRBD1 (6 bases). CDR1 and CDR2 from the germline V gene are SGDLS and YYNGEE. CDR3 length equals 16 residues. The V gene lost 2 bases and the J gene lost 6 bases, with 20 bases spanning the gap.

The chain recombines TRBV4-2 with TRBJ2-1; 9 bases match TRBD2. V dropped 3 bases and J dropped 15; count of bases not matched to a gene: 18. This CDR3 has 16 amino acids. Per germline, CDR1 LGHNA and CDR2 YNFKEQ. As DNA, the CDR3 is TGTGCCAGCAGCCAGGAACAGACTAGCGGCACGAGGTGGGTGTTCTTC. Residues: CASSQEQTSGTRWVFF.

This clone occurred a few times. CDR3 loop: CASSLGQGMAYEQYF. The CDR3 DNA sequence: TGTGCCAGCAGCTTAGGACAGGGGATGGCCTACGAGCAGTACTTC. The genes are TRBV7-2 and TRBJ2-7; TRBD1 matches 8 bases. The CDR3 length is 15 residues. V lost 1 base to trimming and J lost 2 bases; unmatched junction nucleotides: 4. Per the germline V gene, CDR1 is SGHTA and CDR2 is FQGNSA.

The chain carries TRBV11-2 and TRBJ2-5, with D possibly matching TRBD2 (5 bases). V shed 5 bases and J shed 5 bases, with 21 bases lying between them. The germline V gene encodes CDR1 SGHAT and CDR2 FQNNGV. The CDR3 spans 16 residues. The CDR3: CASSPLRARGQETQYF. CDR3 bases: TGTGCCAGCAGCCCCCTTAGGGCCAGAGGGCAGGAGACCCAGTACTTC.

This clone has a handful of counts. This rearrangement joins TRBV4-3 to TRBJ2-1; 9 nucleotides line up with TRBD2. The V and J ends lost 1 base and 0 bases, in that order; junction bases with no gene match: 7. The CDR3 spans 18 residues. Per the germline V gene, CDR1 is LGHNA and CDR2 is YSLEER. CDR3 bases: TGCGCCAGCAGCCAAGGTAGTCTAGCGGGGAGCTCCTACAATGAGCAGTTCTTC. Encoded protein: CASSQGSLAGSSYNEQFF.

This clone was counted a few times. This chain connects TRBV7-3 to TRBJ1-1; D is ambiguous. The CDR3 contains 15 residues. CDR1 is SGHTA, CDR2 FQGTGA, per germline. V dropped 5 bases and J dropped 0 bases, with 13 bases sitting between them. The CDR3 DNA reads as TGTGCCAGCAGCCCGCCCGGCAGGCTGAACACTGAAGCTTTCTTT. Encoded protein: CASSPPGRLNTEAFF. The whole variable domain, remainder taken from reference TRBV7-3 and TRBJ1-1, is GAGVSQTPSNKVTEKGKYVELRCDPISGHTALYWYRQSLGQGPEFLIYFQGTGAADDSGLPNDRFFAVRPEGSVSTLKIQRTERGDSAVYLCASSPPGRLNTEAFFGQGTRLTVV.

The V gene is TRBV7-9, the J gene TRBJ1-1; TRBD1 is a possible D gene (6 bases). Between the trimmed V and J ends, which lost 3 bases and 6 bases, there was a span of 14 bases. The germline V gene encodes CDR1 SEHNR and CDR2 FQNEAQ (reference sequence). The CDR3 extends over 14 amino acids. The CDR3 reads CASSFPGTLPEAFF. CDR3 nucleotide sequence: TGTGCCAGCAGCTTTCCCGGGACACTTCCTGAAGCTTTCTTT.

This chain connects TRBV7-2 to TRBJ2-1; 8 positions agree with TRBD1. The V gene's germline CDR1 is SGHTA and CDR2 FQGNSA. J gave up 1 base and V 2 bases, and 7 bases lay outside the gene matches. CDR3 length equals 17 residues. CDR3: CASSLRPGGKSYNEQFF. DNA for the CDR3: TGTGCCAGCAGCTTACGGCCAGGGGGCAAGTCCTACAATGAGCAGTTCTTC.

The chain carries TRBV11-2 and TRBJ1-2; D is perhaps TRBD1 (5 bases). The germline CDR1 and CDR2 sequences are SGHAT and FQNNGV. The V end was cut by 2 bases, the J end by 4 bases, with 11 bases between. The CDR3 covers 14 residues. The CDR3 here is CASSLLVGPYGYTF. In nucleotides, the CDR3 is TGTGCCAGCAGCTTACTTGTGGGGCCCTATGGCTACACCTTC.

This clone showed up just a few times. CDR3 nucleotides: TGTGCCAGCAGCCCGGACAGGGTGAGCTCCTACGAGCAGTACTTC. Residues: CASSPDRVSSYEQYF. V and J are TRBV5-4 and TRBJ2-7; 8 nucleotides match TRBD1. Looked up from germline, CDR1 is SGHNT and CDR2 is YYREEE (reference sequence). The trim removed 4 bases at V and 0 bases at J, leaving 6 bases unmatched. The CDR3 covers 15 residues.

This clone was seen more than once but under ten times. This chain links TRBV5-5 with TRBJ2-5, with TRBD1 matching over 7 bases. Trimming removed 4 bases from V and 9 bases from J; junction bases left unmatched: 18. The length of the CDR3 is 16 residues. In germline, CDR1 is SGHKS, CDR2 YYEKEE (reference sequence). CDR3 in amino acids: CASSPDWLQGPRPQYF. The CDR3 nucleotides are TGTGCCAGCAGCCCAGACTGGTTACAGGGGCCACGTCCCCAGTACTTC.

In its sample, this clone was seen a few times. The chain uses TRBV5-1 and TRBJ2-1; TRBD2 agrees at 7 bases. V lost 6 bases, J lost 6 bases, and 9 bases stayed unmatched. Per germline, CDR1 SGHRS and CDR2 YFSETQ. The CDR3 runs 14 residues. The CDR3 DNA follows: TGCGCCAGCACGTTTGACACGGGGGGCAATGAGCAGTTCTTC. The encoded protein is CASTFDTGGNEQFF.

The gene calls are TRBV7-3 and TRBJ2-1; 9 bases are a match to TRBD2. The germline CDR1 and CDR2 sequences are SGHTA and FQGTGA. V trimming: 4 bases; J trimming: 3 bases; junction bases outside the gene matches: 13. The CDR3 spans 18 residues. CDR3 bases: TGTGCCAGCAGCTCCCGACCCTTAGCGGGAGTAGGCTACAATGAGCAGTTCTTC. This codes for CASSSRPLAGVGYNEQFF. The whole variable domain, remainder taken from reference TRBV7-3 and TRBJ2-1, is GAGVSQTPSNKVTEKGKYVELRCDPISGHTALYWYRQSLGQGPEFLIYFQGTGAADDSGLPNDRFFAVRPEGSVSTLKIQRTERGDSAVYLCASSSRPLAGVGYNEQFFGPGTRLTVL.